The 28 T cell receptor beta chains below come from one sample, sequenced in a study of T cell responses to AZD1222 COVID-19 vaccine. Assay: immunoSEQ multiplex PCR; the TCRdb copy retains only in-frame clones and omits some. The data contain some 150,000 clones, 93% of them singletons. The source was peripheral blood, collected on day 0 of MenACWY control vaccination. Receptors were obtained from an adult in good health.

V usage is TRBV5-5 and J usage is TRBJ2-7; D unclear. Germline V gene lookup returns CDR1 SGHKS and CDR2 YYEKEE (reference sequence). The V and J ends lost 0 bases and 5 bases respectively, with 12 bases between them. This CDR3 has 14 residues. This chain's CDR3 is CASSLGIVEDEQYF. DNA for the CDR3: TGTGCCAGCAGCTTGGGTATCGTCGAGGACGAGCAGTACTTC.

The rearrangement joins TRBV18 to TRBJ1-6; 9 nucleotides agree with TRBD1. Germline V CDR1 and CDR2: KGHSH, LQKENI. V gave up 3 bases and J gave up 10 bases; unmatched junction bases: 4. This CDR3 comprises 14 residues. The CDR3 coding sequence is TGTGCCAGCTCACCGGGGACAGGGAAGTCACCCCTCCACTTT. This sequence encodes CASSPGTGKSPLHF.

The chain uses TRBV5-1 and TRBJ1-1, with D possibly TRBD1 on 6 matching bases. CDR3 length: 16 residues. V lost 1 base and J 3 bases, leaving 16 bases between the germline ends. The germline V gene has CDR1 SGHRS and CDR2 YFSETQ. This chain's CDR3 is CASSLTGSDLDTEAFF. The CDR3 bases are TGCGCCAGCAGCTTGACAGGGAGTGATTTGGACACTGAAGCTTTCTTT.

The chain has TRBV19 and TRBJ2-3; TRBD2 matches 13 bases. Germline V CDR1 and CDR2: LNHDA, SQIVND (reference sequence). Germline trimming cut 2 bases from V and 1 base from J; bases unmatched to any gene: 6. The CDR3 extends over 18 amino acids. CDR3 coding DNA: TGTGCCAGTAGTATAATCCGACTAGCGGGGGGTCGCACAGATACGCAGTATTTT. Its protein is CASSIIRLAGGRTDTQYF.

J is TRBJ2-7 and V is TRBV5-4; no reliable D call. This CDR3 spans 14 amino acids. The germline V gene encodes CDR1 SGHNT and CDR2 YYREEE (reference sequence). V was trimmed by 0 bases and J by 3 bases, leaving 10 bases between them. CDR3 sequence reads: CASSLEVGRYEQYF. CDR3 DNA: TGTGCCAGCAGCTTGGAGGTGGGCCGCTACGAGCAGTACTTC.

This clone appeared once. The V call is TRBV7-9, the J call TRBJ2-7; 8 bases are a match to TRBD2. The CDR3 totals 15 residues. Germline V lookup: CDR1 SEHNR, CDR2 FQNEAQ (reference sequence). J gave up 0 bases and V 5 bases, and 6 bases lay outside the gene matches. CDR3 bases: TGTGCCAGCAGCCCGGGGGGGGAAAGCTCCTACGAGCAGTACTTC. Translation: CASSPGGESSYEQYF.

This chain links TRBV14 with TRBJ1-6; D not certain. The CDR3 length is 16 residues. The V end lost 4 bases, the J end lost 7 bases, and 17 bases lay between the germline ends. Germline V gene sequence: CDR1 SGHDN, CDR2 FVKESK. The CDR3 spells CASSLHLGPINSPLHF. The CDR3 bases are TGTGCCAGCAGCCTTCACCTCGGGCCGATAAATTCACCCCTCCACTTT.

The rearrangement joins TRBV19 to TRBJ1-1; possibly TRBD1 for D (5 bases). This CDR3 has 13 residues. Germline CDR1 is LNHDA and CDR2 is SQIVND (reference sequence). Trimming shortened V by 10 bases and J by 0 bases, and 12 bases separated the two germline ends. CDR3 sequence reads: CATSTDVNTEAFF. CDR3 coding DNA: TGTGCCACTTCGACAGACGTGAACACTGAAGCTTTCTTT.

This clone showed up just a few times. The V call is TRBV19, the J call TRBJ1-3; 9 bases fit TRBD1. The CDR3 loop spans 17 amino acids. Germline V gene lookup returns CDR1 LNHDA and CDR2 SQIVND (reference sequence). J gave up 3 bases and V 3 bases, and 9 bases lay outside the gene matches. The chain's CDR3 is CASSIPTGQGSGNTIYF. The CDR3 DNA is TGTGCCAGTAGTATCCCGACCGGACAGGGGAGTGGAAACACCATATATTTT.

The chain couples TRBV7-2 to TRBJ2-7; tentatively, D is TRBD2 (6 bases). V dropped 0 bases and J dropped 0 bases, with 12 bases sitting between them. This CDR3 is built from 16 residues. Germline values: CDR1 SGHTA, CDR2 FQGNSA. DNA of the CDR3: TGTGCCAGCAGCTTAGCGGACGGGGGTAGCTCCTACGAGCAGTACTTC. Protein sequence: CASSLADGGSSYEQYF.

V usage is TRBV5-4 and J usage is TRBJ2-2; possible D gene TRBD1, 6 bases. This CDR3 has 18 residues. Germline CDR1 and CDR2: SGHNT and YYREEE (reference sequence). V lost 0 bases and J 2 bases, leaving 17 bases between the germline ends. CDR3 sequence: CASSLEGGRTANTGELFF. The DNA for the CDR3 is TGTGCCAGCAGCTTGGAGGGCGGACGGACAGCAAACACCGGGGAGCTGTTTTTT.

This clone was found once. This sequence joins TRBV5-1 and TRBJ1-1, with D uncertain. With 4 bases removed from V and 2 bases from J, the gap between germline ends came to 12 bases. CDR1 SGHRS and CDR2 YFSETQ come from the germline V gene. The CDR3 sequence is 14 residues long. In nucleotides, the CDR3 is TGCGCCAGCAGCATCCCCGAAGTTAACACTGAAGCTTTCTTT. Amino acid sequence: CASSIPEVNTEAFF.

The rearrangement joins TRBV5-4 to TRBJ1-3; no clear D gene. Per the germline V gene, CDR1 is SGHNT and CDR2 is YYREEE (reference sequence). V lost 0 bases to trimming and J lost 8 bases, with 12 bases between them. The CDR3 consists of 14 residues. CDR3 region: CASSLDVLVDTIYF. The CDR3 DNA reads TGTGCCAGCAGCTTGGACGTGTTAGTGGACACCATATATTTT.

The V and J genes are TRBV5-4 and TRBJ2-5, with TRBD1 matching 9 bases. The ends lost 4 bases at V and 2 bases at J; junction bases unmatched: 3. The CDR3 sequence is 14 residues long. Germline V gene sequence: CDR1 SGHNT, CDR2 YYREEE (reference sequence). CDR3 protein: CASSRDRVQETQYF. CDR3 in DNA: TGTGCCAGCAGCCGGGACAGGGTGCAAGAGACCCAGTACTTC.

This chain uses TRBV18 with TRBJ1-4; D unclear. Germline loops: CDR1 KGHSH, CDR2 LQKENI. V lost 3 bases and J 6 bases, leaving 11 bases between the germline ends. This CDR3 region has 14 residues. The DNA of the CDR3 is TGTGCCAGCTCACCTCAGGTTCGGGATGAAAAACTGTTTTTT. Amino acid sequence: CASSPQVRDEKLFF.

The V call is TRBV7-9, the J call TRBJ2-7; tentative D call: TRBD2 (6 bases). There are 16 residues in the CDR3. V was trimmed by 1 base and J by 2 bases, leaving 15 bases between them. Germline CDR1 is SEHNR and CDR2 is FQNEAQ (reference sequence). The chain's CDR3 is CASSLVTGVGTYEQYF. The CDR3 nucleotides are TGTGCCAGCAGCTTAGTGACGGGAGTAGGAACCTACGAGCAGTACTTC. Drawing the rest from reference TRBV7-9 and TRBJ2-7, the complete variable domain is DTGVSQNPRHKITKRGQNVTFRCDPISEHNRLYWYRQTLGQGPEFLTYFQNEAQLEKSRLLSDRFSAERPKGSFSTLEIQRTEQGDSAMYLCASSLVTGVGTYEQYFGPGTRLTVT.

In its sample, this clone was seen once. The chain couples TRBV5-1 to TRBJ2-5; the D is unclear. Trimming shortened V by 8 bases and J by 2 bases, and 19 bases separated the two germline ends. The CDR3 spans 15 residues. CDR1 is SGHRS, CDR2 YFSETQ, per germline. The CDR3: CASKEEANAQETQYF. The DNA of the CDR3 is TGCGCCAGTAAAGAAGAGGCGAACGCACAAGAGACCCAGTACTTC.

This sequence joins TRBV15 and TRBJ1-1, with unresolved D. This CDR3 spans 13 amino acids. V was pared by 0 bases and J by 8 bases, with 10 bases between. Germline V CDR1 and CDR2: LNHNV, YYDKDF (reference sequence). CDR3 coding DNA: TGTGCCACCAGCAGAGATAGGGTCTCCGAAGCTTTCTTT. Protein sequence: CATSRDRVSEAFF.

This chain connects TRBV3-1 (or the pseudogene TRBV3-2) to TRBJ2-3; D gene ambiguous. Trimming removed 1 base at V and 4 bases at J, with 3 bases between. Germline CDR1 is LGHDT and CDR2 is YNNKEL (reference sequence). The CDR3 has 12 residues. The CDR3 sequence is CASSQVSDTQYF. In DNA form, the CDR3 reads TGTGCCAGCAGCCAAGTATCAGATACGCAGTATTTT.

The V call is TRBV7-9, the J call TRBJ1-1; no firm D call. Germline CDR1 SEHNR, CDR2 FQNEAQ (reference sequence). The CDR3 has 13 residues. Trimming cost V 5 bases and J 7 bases, with 14 bases left between them. The CDR3 reads CASSPMGRFEAFF. The CDR3, as DNA: TGTGCCAGCAGCCCGATGGGCAGGTTTGAAGCTTTCTTT.

The chain couples TRBV7-2 to TRBJ1-5, with a weak D call TRBD1 (6 bases). Trimming left V 4 bases short and J 7 bases short, with 11 bases between. Germline V gives CDR1 SGHTA, CDR2 FQGNSA. CDR3 length equals 13 residues. CDR3 residues: CASSSAGEQPQHF. The CDR3 nucleotides read TGTGCCAGCAGCTCAGCAGGGGAACAGCCCCAGCATTTT.

This sequence joins TRBV6-5 and TRBJ2-1; TRBD2 matches 8 bases. Losses at the gene ends were 7 bases for V and 9 bases for J; bases not matched to a gene: 11. The CDR3 spans 14 residues. Germline V gene data show CDR1 as MNHEY and CDR2 as SVGAGI. CDR3 protein: CASTRRGGQGEQFF. Here the CDR3 DNA reads TGTGCCAGCACCCGCCGGGGGGGGCAGGGTGAGCAGTTCTTC.

This chain connects TRBV5-4 to TRBJ1-4, with D perhaps matching TRBD1 (5 bases). Trimming left V 0 bases short and J 0 bases short, with 9 bases between. CDR1 is SGHNT, CDR2 YYREEE, per germline (reference sequence). This CDR3 contains 16 residues. CDR3 bases: TGTGCCAGCAGCTTGGGCAGCAGGGCAACTAATGAAAAACTGTTTTTT. Its translation: CASSLGSRATNEKLFF. The full variable domain, with the rest looked up from reference TRBV5-4 and TRBJ1-4, is ETGVTQSPTHLIKTRGQQVTLRCSSQSGHNTVSWYQQALGQGPQFIFQYYREEENGRGNFPPRFSGLQFPNYSSELNVNALELDDSALYLCASSLGSRATNEKLFFGSGTQLSVL.

The V and J genes are TRBV5-5 and TRBJ1-5; TRBD1 aligns across 8 bases. The CDR3 sequence is 15 residues long. The J segment lost 6 bases and the V segment lost 4 bases, leaving 9 bases of the junction unmatched. Germline CDR1 SGHKS, CDR2 YYEKEE (reference sequence). CDR3 residues: CASSVDRESSQPQHF. CDR3 DNA sequence: TGTGCCAGCAGCGTGGACAGGGAGTCCAGTCAGCCCCAGCATTTT.

This clone has only one observation. The chain couples TRBV18 to TRBJ2-5; TRBD2 agrees at 12 bases. Trimming took 0 bases from V and 5 from J; bases not matched to a gene: 7. The CDR3 extends over 17 amino acids. Per the germline V gene, CDR1 is KGHSH and CDR2 is LQKENI. In nucleotides, the CDR3 is TGTGCCAGCTCACCACCCTCTAGCGGGGGGGCCGGTGAGACCCAGTACTTC. Translated: CASSPPSSGGAGETQYF.

This chain links TRBV6-5 with TRBJ2-3, with 9 bases fitting TRBD1. Germline V gene data show CDR1 as MNHEY and CDR2 as SVGAGI. The V and J ends lost 4 bases and 6 bases, in that order; junction bases with no gene match: 8. This CDR3 region has 15 residues. This CDR3 is CASSSRGTGLDTQYF. The CDR3 bases are TGTGCCAGCAGTTCCAGAGGGACAGGGTTGGATACGCAGTATTTT.

This sequence joins TRBV10-2 and TRBJ1-1, with 8 nucleotides matching TRBD1. Germline V gives CDR1 WSHSY, CDR2 SAAADI. After removal of 6 bases from V and 3 bases from J, the junction contained 9 bases not matched to a gene. The CDR3 spans 15 residues. CDR3 sequence (DNA): TGCGCCAGCAGCTTAGTTCAGGGGGCGGACACTGAAGCTTTCTTT. It specifies CASSLVQGADTEAFF.

The chain recombines TRBV6-5 with TRBJ2-2; no firm D call. The CDR3 runs 15 residues. The germline V and J ends were trimmed by 10 bases and 0 bases, with 15 bases remaining between them. Germline CDR1 reads MNHEY; CDR2 reads SVGAGI. CDR3 sequence (DNA): TGTGCCACCTCCCGGGCGGACGCGAACACCGGGGAGCTGTTTTTT. Translating it yields CATSRADANTGELFF.